Listed below are T cell receptor beta chains from one sample, sequenced in a study of T-cell reconstitution after alpha-beta-depleted transplantation in children. TCRdb re-derived calls from the PCR reads in MiXCR, one entry per CDR3 protein. The sample yields 400,000 to 450,000 distinct CDR3 sequences, approximately 42% seen once. The specimen was PBMCs, collected before TCRalphabeta/CD19-depleted stem cell transplant. Every receptor here comes from a girl aged 2-9 years with aplastic anemia, due to receive a stem cell transplant. The CDR3 runs from the conserved cysteine through the conserved F or W. The D gene is left open where the match is weak. Rows may omit the clone size; those that give it use once, few, many or a size class.

>-|14|-|TRBV3-1|TRBJ1-5
CASSQGISNQPQHF
TGTGCCAGCAGCCAAGGTATCAGCAATCAGCCCCAGCATTTT
>-|20|TRBD2|TRBV5-4|TRBJ2-2
CASSLGPGTSGQVNTGELFF
TGTGCCAGCAGCTTAGGGCCTGGGACTAGCGGGCAGGTTAACACCGGGGAGCTGTTTTTT
>-|13|-|TRBV20-1|TRBJ2-5
CSANWMVQETQYF
TGCAGTGCTAACTGGATGGTGCAAGAGACCCAGTACTTC
>many|15|-|TRBV19|TRBJ2-1
CASSMGSNSYNEQFF
TGTGCCAGTAGTATGGGGAGCAACTCCTACAATGAGCAGTTCTTC
>few|14|TRBD1|TRBV6-6|TRBJ1-2
CASSYSTGVYGYTF
TGTGCCAGCAGTTACTCGACAGGGGTCTATGGCTACACCTTC
>-|17|-|TRBV28|TRBJ1-2
CASSLLPGRDRGYGYTF
TGTGCCAGCAGTTTACTCCCCGGCAGGGATAGGGGCTATGGCTACACCTTC
>-|17|TRBD2|TRBV5-1|TRBJ2-5
CASSPGLAGGLEETQYF
TGCGCCAGCAGCCCCGGACTAGCGGGAGGGCTAGAAGAGACCCAGTACTTC
>-|15|TRBD1|TRBV7-6|TRBJ2-2
CASSSKGQGGGELFF
TGTGCCAGCAGCTCCAAGGGACAGGGGGGCGGGGAGCTGTTTTTT
>-|17|TRBD2|TRBV5-6|TRBJ2-3
CASSLTGTSGTTDTQYF
TGTGCCAGCAGCTTAACTGGGACTAGCGGGACCACAGATACGCAGTATTTT
>few|14|-|TRBV4-1|TRBJ2-2
CASSQEGGTGELFF
TGCGCCAGCAGCCAAGAAGGGGGGACCGGGGAGCTGTTTTTT
>-|14|-|TRBV6-1|TRBJ2-1
CASHTGQNFNEQFF
TGTGCCAGCCACACGGGACAAAACTTCAATGAGCAGTTCTTC
>-|17|TRBD2|TRBV15|TRBJ2-1
CATSGRSGRGSYNEQFF
TGTGCCACCAGCGGACGTAGCGGGAGGGGCTCCTACAATGAGCAGTTCTTC
>-|17|-|TRBV2|TRBJ2-2
CASSERSHASRTGELFF
TGTGCCAGCAGTGAACGGAGCCACGCGAGTCGCACCGGGGAGCTGTTTTTT
>few|18|-|TRBV6-1|TRBJ2-6
CASSPGQLRPSGANVLTF
TGTGCCAGCAGTCCAGGACAGCTCAGACCTTCTGGGGCCAACGTCCTGACTTTC
>-|16|-|TRBV18|TRBJ2-3
CASSPRPSGSTDTQYF
TGTGCCAGCTCACCTCGCCCCAGCGGTAGCACAGATACGCAGTATTTT
>-|16|-|TRBV6-1|TRBJ1-5
CASSPLSLWSNQPQHF
TGTGCCAGCAGCCCCCTTAGCCTGTGGAGCAATCAGCCCCAGCATTTT